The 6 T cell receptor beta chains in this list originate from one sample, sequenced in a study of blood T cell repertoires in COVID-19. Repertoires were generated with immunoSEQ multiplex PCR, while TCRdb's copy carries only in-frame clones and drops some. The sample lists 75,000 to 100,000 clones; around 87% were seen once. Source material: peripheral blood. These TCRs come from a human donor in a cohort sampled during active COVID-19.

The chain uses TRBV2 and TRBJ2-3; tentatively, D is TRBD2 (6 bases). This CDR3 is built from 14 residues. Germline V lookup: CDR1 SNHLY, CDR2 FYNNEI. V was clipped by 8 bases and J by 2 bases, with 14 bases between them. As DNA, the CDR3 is TGTGCCAGCCGCGGGGACCTTAACACAGATACGCAGTATTTT. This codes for CASRGDLNTDTQYF.

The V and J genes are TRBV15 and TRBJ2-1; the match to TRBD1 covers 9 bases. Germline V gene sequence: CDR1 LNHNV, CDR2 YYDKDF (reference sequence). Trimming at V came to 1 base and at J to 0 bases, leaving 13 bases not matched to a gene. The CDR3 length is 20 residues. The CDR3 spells CATSRGPDRGPFSSYNEQFF. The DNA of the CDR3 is TGTGCCACCAGCAGAGGCCCGGACAGGGGTCCCTTTAGCTCCTACAATGAGCAGTTCTTC.

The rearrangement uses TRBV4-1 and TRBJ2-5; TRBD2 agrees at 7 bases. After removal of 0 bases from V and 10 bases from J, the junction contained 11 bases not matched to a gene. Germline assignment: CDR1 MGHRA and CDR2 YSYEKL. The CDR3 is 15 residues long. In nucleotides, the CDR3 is TGCGCCAGCAGCCAAGAAGAGACACCCCGGGGGGACCAGTACTTC. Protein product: CASSQEETPRGDQYF.

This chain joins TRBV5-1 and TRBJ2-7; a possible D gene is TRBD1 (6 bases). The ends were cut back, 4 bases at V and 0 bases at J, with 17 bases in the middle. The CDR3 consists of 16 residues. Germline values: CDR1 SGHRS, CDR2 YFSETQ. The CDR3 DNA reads TGCGCCAGCAGCCTTATGGGGACAAGGGGCTCCTACGAGCAGTACTTC. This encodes CASSLMGTRGSYEQYF.

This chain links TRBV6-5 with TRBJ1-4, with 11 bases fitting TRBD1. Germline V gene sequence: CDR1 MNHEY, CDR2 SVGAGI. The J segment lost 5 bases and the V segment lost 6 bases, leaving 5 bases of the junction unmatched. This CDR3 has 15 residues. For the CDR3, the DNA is TGTGCCAGCAGGGACAGGGGGCGGGGAAATGAAAAACTGTTTTTT. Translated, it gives CASRDRGRGNEKLFF.

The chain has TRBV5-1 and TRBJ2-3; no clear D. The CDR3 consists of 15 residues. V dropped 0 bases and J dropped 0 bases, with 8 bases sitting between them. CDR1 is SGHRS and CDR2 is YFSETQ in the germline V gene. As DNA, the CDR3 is TGCGCCAGCAGCTTGGGCGTCTCAAGCACAGATACGCAGTATTTT. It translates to CASSLGVSSTDTQYF.